This T cell receptor beta chain is from a study of blood T cell repertoires in COVID-19. Study information: Acute and convalescent COVID-19 specimens originated in the United States, Italy and Spain. PBMCs, B-cell-depleted T cells, or T cells provided the cDNA or gDNA that made up the material.

Per the authors' pipeline: For nucleated cells, counts were estimated from reference gene primer amplification. Sequenced by immunoSEQ multiplex PCR; TCRdb stores in-frame clones only, minus some. V and J calls plus clone size are reproduced from that table; the DNA served to infer D and trimming. The table records about 280,000 clones, more than 75% of them present only once. The sequenced material came from peripheral blood. The receptor comes from a man aged 40-49 years with active or convalescent COVID-19.

The CDR3 spells CASSSATGVGAFF. DNA of the CDR3: TGTGCCAGCAGTTCAGCGACAGGGGTTGGAGCTTTCTTT. The chain uses TRBV27 and TRBJ1-1; 8 nucleotides line up with TRBD1. V was clipped by 4 bases and J by 10 bases; unmatched bases: 8. Germline CDR1 and CDR2: MNHEY and SMNVEV (reference sequence). CDR3 length equals 13 residues.